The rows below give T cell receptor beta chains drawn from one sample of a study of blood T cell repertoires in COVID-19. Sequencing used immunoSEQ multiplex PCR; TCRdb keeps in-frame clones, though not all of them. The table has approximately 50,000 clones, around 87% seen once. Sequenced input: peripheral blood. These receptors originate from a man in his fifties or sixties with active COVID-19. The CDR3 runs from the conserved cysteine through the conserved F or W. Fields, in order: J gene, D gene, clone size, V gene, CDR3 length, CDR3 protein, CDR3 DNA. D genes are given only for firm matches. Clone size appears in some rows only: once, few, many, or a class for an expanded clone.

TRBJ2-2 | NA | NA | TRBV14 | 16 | CASSQGFTRDTGELFF | TGTGCCAGCAGCCAAGGGTTCACGAGGGACACCGGGGAGCTGTTTTTT
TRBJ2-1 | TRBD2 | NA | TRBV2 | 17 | CATLDNPSGSSYNEQFF | TGTGCCACCTTGGACAACCCTAGCGGCAGCTCCTACAATGAGCAGTTCTTC
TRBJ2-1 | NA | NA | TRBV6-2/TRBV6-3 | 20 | CASSYPTGIHLSFSYNEQFF | TGTGCCAGCAGTTACCCCACAGGGATACACCTCTCATTCTCCTACAATGAGCAGTTCTTC
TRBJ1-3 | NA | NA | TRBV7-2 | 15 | CASSLAKIAGNTIYF | TGTGCCAGCAGCTTAGCGAAGATAGCTGGAAACACCATATATTTT
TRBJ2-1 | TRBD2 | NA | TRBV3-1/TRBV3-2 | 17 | CASSQARRLAGDNEQFF | TGTGCCAGCAGCCAAGCGAGGAGACTAGCGGGGGACAATGAGCAGTTCTTC
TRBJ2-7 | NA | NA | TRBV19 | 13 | CASSIQATYEQYF | TGTGCCAGTAGTATACAGGCTACCTACGAGCAGTACTTC
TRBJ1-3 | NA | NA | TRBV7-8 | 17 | CASSFGSMGDSGNTIYF | TGTGCCAGCAGCTTCGGTTCCATGGGCGACTCTGGAAACACCATATATTTT
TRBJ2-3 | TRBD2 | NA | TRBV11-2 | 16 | CASSPGGALNTDTQYF | TGTGCCAGCAGCCCCGGGGGGGCATTAAACACAGATACGCAGTATTTT
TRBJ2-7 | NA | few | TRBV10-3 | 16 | CAISESGAASSYEQYF | TGTGCCATCAGTGAGTCCGGAGCGGCAAGCTCCTACGAGCAGTACTTC
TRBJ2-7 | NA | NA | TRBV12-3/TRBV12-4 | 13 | CASSLSGTPEQYF | TGTGCCAGCAGTTTATCGGGTACACCCGAGCAGTACTTC
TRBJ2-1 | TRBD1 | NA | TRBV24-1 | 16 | CATSDQTGGSYNEQFF | TGTGCCACCAGTGATCAGACAGGGGGCTCCTACAATGAGCAGTTCTTC
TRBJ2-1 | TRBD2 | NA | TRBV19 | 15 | CASSSLAGGSHEQFF | TGTGCCAGTAGTAGCCTAGCGGGGGGGAGCCATGAGCAGTTCTTC
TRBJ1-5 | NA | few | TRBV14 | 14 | CASSQEGSYQPQHF | TGTGCCAGCAGCCAAGAGGGCAGTTATCAGCCCCAGCATTTT
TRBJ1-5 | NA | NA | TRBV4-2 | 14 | CASSQERGNQPQHF | TGTGCCAGCAGCCAAGAGAGGGGGAATCAGCCCCAGCATTTT
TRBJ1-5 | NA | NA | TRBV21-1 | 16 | CASSRRTGRENQPQHF | TGTGCCAGCAGCCGGCGGACAGGGCGGGAGAATCAGCCCCAGCATTTT
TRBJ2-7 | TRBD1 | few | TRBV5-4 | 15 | CASSFLTGGRYEQYF | TGTGCCAGCAGCTTCCTGACAGGGGGCCGGTACGAGCAGTACTTC
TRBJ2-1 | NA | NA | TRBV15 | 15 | CASRLDSASYNEQFF | TGTGCCAGCCGACTGGACTCAGCTTCCTACAATGAGCAGTTCTTC
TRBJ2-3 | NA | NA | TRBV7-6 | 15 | CASSHPGTDTDTQYF | TGTGCCAGCAGCCACCCGGGGACTGACACAGATACGCAGTATTTT
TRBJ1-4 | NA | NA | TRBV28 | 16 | CASSPSSAGDNEKLFF | TGTGCCAGCAGTCCGAGCTCGGCGGGGGATAATGAAAAACTGTTTTTT
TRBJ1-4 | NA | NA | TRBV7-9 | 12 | CASSQGGEKLFF | TGTGCCAGCAGCCAGGGTGGGGAAAAACTGTTTTTT
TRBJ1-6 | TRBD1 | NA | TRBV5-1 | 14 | CASSVTGANSPLHF | TGCGCCAGCAGCGTAACAGGGGCTAATTCACCCCTCCACTTT
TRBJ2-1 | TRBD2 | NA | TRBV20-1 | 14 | CSASWGGKDNEQFF | TGCAGTGCTAGTTGGGGGGGAAAGGACAATGAGCAGTTCTTC
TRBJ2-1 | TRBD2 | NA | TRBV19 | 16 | CASSIWLAGGYNEQFF | TGTGCCAGTAGTATATGGCTAGCGGGGGGGTACAATGAGCAGTTCTTC
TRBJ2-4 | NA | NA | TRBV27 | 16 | CASSNLQLLAKNIQYF | TGTGCCAGCAGTAACCTCCAACTGTTAGCCAAAAACATTCAGTACTTC
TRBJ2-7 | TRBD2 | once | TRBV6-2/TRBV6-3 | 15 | CASSYSSAGRGEQYF | TGTGCCAGCAGTTACTCGAGTGCAGGGAGGGGCGAGCAGTACTTC
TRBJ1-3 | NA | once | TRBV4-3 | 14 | CASSQQGSGNTIYF | TGCGCCAGCAGCCAACAGGGGTCCGGAAACACCATATATTTT
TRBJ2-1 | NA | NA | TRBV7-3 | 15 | CASSFGANSYNEQFF | TGTGCCAGCAGCTTCGGTGCGAACTCCTACAATGAGCAGTTCTTC
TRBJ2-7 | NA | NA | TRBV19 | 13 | CASSIRDNYEQYF | TGTGCCAGTAGTATCCGGGACAACTACGAGCAGTACTTC
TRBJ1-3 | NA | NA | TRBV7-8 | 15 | CASSLERGRGNTIYF | TGTGCCAGCAGCTTAGAGCGGGGTAGGGGAAACACCATATATTTT
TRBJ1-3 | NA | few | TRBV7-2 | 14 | CASSPQISGNTIYF | TGTGCCAGCAGCCCCCAGATCTCTGGAAACACCATATATTTT
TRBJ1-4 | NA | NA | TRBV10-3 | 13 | CAISPGDNEKLFF | TGTGCCATCAGCCCAGGCGATAATGAAAAACTGTTTTTT
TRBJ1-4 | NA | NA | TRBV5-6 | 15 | CASSGGLERPEKLFF | TGTGCCAGCAGCGGGGGGTTAGAGCGACCTGAAAAACTGTTTTTT
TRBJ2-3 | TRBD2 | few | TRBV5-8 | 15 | CASSLTSGRKDTQYF | TGTGCCAGCAGCTTGACTAGCGGGAGGAAGGATACGCAGTATTTT
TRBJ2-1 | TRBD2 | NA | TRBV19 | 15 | CASSTRLASYNEQFF | TGTGCCAGTAGTACTCGACTAGCCTCCTACAATGAGCAGTTCTTC
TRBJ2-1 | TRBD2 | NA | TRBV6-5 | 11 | CASRRGGEQFF | TGTGCCAGCAGACGGGGGGGTGAGCAGTTCTTC
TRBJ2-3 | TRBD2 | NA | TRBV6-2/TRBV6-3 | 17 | CASSYLTSGENADTQYF | TGTGCCAGCAGTTACCTCACTAGCGGAGAAAATGCAGATACGCAGTATTTT
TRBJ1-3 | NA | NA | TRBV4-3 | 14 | CASSQDSSGNTIYF | TGCGCCAGCAGCCAAGATAGCTCTGGAAACACCATATATTTT
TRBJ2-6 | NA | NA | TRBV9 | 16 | CASSDKTLGGANVLTF | TGTGCCAGCAGCGATAAGACTCTTGGGGGGGCCAACGTCCTGACTTTC
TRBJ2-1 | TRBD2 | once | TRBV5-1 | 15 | CASSLAGSTYNEQFF | TGCGCCAGCAGCTTAGCGGGGAGTACCTACAATGAGCAGTTCTTC
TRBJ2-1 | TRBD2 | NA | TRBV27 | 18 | CASSLRGLAGGPVNEQFF | TGTGCCAGCAGTCTACGGGGACTAGCGGGAGGGCCAGTGAATGAGCAGTTCTTC
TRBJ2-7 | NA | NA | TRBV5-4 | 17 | CASSLPPAGPLSYEQYF | TGTGCCAGCAGCTTGCCCCCTGCGGGGCCGCTGTCCTACGAGCAGTACTTC
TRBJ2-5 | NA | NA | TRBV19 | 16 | CASRPSGVRDFETQYF | TGTGCCAGTAGACCCTCGGGGGTAAGAGACTTCGAGACCCAGTACTTC
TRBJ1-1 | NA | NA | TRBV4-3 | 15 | CASSQDEGEGTEAFF | TGCGCCAGCAGCCAAGATGAAGGGGAGGGGACTGAAGCTTTCTTT
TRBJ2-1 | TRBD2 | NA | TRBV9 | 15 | CASSESGGTYNEQFF | TGTGCCAGCAGCGAAAGCGGGGGGACGTACAATGAGCAGTTCTTC